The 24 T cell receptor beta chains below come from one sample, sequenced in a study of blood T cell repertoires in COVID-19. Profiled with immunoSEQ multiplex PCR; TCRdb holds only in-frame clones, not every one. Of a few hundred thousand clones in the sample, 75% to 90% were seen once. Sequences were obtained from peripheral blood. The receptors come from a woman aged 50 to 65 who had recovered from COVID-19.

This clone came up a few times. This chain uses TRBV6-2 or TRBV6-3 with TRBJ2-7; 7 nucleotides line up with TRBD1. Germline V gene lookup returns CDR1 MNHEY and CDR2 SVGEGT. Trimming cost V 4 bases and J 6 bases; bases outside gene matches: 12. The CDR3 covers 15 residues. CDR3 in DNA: TGTGCCAGCAGTTGGACCGGGACAGTGACCCTCGAGCAGTACTTC. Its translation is CASSWTGTVTLEQYF.

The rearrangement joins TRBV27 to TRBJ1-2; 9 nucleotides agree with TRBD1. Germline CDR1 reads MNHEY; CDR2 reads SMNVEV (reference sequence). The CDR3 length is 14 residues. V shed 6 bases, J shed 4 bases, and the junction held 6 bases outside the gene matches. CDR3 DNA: TGTGCCAGCAGACCACAGGGGGCTAGCTATGGCTACACCTTC. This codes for CASRPQGASYGYTF.

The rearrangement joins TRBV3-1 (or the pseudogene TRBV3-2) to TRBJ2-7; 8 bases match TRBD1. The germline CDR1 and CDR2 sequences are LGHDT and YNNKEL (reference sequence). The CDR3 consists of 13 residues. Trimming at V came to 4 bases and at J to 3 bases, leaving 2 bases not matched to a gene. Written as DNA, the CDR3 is TGTGCCAGCAGCCGGACAGGGAACTACGAGCAGTACTTC. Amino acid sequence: CASSRTGNYEQYF.

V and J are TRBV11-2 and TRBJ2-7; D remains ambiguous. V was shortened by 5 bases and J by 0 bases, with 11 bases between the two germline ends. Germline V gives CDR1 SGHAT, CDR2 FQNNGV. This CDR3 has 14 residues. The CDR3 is CASSELSSSYEQYF. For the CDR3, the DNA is TGTGCCAGCAGCGAGTTGAGTAGCTCCTACGAGCAGTACTTC.

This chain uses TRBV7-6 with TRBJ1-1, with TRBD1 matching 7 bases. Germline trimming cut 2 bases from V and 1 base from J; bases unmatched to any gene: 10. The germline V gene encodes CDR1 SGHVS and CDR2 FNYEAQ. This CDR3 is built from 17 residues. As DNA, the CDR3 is TGTGCCAGCAGCTTACACAGGGGCTACGGAAAGAACACTGAAGCTTTCTTT. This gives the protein CASSLHRGYGKNTEAFF.

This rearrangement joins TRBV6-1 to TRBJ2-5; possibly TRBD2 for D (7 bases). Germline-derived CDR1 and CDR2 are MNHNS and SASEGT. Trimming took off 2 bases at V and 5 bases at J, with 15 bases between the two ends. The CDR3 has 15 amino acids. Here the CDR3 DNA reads TGTGCCAGCAGTGAACCGGGGGGCAACGAGGAGACCCAGTACTTC. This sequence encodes CASSEPGGNEETQYF.

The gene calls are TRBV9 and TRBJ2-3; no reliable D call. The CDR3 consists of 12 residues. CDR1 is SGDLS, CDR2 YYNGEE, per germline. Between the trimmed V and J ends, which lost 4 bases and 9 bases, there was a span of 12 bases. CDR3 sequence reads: CASSPQLGTQYF. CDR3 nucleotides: TGTGCCAGCAGCCCACAGTTGGGCACGCAGTATTTT.

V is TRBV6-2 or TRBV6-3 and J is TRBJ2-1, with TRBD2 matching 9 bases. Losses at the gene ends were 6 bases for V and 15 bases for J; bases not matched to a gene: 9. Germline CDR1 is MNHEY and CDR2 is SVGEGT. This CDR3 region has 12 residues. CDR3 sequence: CASSKGGLALFF. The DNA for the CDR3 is TGTGCCAGCAGCAAGGGGGGACTAGCCCTGTTCTTC.

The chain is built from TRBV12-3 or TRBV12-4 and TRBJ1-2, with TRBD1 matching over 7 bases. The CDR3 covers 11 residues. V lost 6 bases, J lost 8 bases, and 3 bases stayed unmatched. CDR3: CASSHRGGYTF. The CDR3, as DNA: TGTGCCAGCAGCCACAGGGGAGGCTACACCTTC.

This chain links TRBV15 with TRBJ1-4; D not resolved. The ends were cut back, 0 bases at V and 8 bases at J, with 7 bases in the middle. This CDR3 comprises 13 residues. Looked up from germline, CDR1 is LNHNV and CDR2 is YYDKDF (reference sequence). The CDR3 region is CATSREREEKLFF. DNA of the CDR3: TGTGCCACCAGCAGAGAGAGAGAAGAAAAACTGTTTTTT.

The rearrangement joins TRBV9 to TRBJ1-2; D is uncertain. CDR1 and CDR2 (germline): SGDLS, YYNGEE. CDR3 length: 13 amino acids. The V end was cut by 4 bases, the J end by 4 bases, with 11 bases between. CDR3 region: CASSQESGYGYTF. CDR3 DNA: TGTGCCAGCAGCCAAGAGTCGGGCTATGGCTACACCTTC.

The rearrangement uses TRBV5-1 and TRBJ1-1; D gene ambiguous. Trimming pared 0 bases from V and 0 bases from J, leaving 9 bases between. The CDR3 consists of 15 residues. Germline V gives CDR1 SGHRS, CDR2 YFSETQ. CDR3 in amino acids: CASSLGAPMNTEAFF. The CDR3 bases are TGCGCCAGCAGCTTGGGGGCCCCAATGAACACTGAAGCTTTCTTT.

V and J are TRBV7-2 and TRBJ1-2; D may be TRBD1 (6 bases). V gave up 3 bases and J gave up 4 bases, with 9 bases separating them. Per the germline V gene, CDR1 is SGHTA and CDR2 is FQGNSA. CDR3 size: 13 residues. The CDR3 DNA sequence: TGTGCCAGCAGCTTGGACAGCTCCTATGGCTACACCTTC. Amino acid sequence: CASSLDSSYGYTF.

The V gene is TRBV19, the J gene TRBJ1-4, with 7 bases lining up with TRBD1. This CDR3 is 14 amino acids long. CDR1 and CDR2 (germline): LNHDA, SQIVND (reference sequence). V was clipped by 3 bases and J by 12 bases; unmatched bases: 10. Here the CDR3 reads CASSITGTAQELFF. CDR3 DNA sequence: TGTGCCAGTAGTATTACCGGGACAGCCCAAGAACTGTTTTTT. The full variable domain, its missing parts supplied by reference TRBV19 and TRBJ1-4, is DGGITQSPKYLFRKEGQNVTLSCEQNLNHDAMYWYRQDPGQGLRLIYYSQIVNDFQKGDIAEGYSVSREKKESFPLTVTSAQKNPTAFYLCASSITGTAQELFFGSGTQLSVL.

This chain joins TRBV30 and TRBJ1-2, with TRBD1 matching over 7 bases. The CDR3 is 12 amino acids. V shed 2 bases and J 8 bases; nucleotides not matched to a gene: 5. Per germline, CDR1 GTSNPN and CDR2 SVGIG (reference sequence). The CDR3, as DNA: TGTGCCTGGAGTCTTTACAGGGGCGGCTACACCTTC. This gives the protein CAWSLYRGGYTF.

CDR3 amino acids: CASSLPSRAYGYTF. The DNA of the CDR3 is TGTGCCAGCAGCCTCCCGAGCAGGGCCTATGGCTACACCTTC. The chain carries TRBV7-2 and TRBJ1-2; D may be TRBD1 (5 bases). With 5 bases removed from V and 4 bases from J, the gap between germline ends came to 14 bases. The CDR3 covers 14 residues. From germline, CDR1 is SGHTA and CDR2 FQGNSA.

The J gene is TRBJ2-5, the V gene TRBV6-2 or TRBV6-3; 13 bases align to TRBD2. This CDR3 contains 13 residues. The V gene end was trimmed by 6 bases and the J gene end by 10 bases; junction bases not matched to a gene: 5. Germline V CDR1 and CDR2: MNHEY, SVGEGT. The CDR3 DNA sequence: TGTGCCAGCAGCCCGACTAGCGGGAGGATCCAGTACTTC. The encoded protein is CASSPTSGRIQYF.

CDR3 sequence: CASSRGQGVAKNIQYF. The CDR3 region has the DNA TGCGCCAGCAGTCGTGGACAGGGGGTAGCCAAAAACATTCAGTACTTC. The chain is built from TRBV5-1 and TRBJ2-4; 10 bases fit TRBD1. With 5 bases clipped from V and 0 bases from J, the junction kept 5 bases outside the gene matches. This CDR3 region has 16 residues. The germline V gene has CDR1 SGHRS and CDR2 YFSETQ. The full variable domain, in which reference TRBV5-1 and TRBJ2-4 provide the parts outside the CDR3, is KAGVTQTPRYLIKTRGQQVTLSCSPISGHRSVSWYQQTPGQGLQFLFEYFSETQRNKGNFPGRFSGRQFSNSRSEMNVSTLELGDSALYLCASSRGQGVAKNIQYFGAGTRLSVL.

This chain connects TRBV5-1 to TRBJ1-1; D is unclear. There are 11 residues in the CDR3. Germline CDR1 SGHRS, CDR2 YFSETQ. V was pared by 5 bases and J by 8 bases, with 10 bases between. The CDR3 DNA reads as TGCGCCAGCAGGGCGGGGTCAGAAGCTTTCTTT. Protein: CASRAGSEAFF.

DNA for the CDR3: TGTGCCAGCAGCTTGGGCACAGGGAACTATGAAAAACTGTTTTTT. It is translated as CASSLGTGNYEKLFF. The chain carries TRBV7-2 and TRBJ1-4, with a tentative D call TRBD1 (6 bases). The CDR3 is 15 residues long. The V gene lost 3 bases and the J gene lost 6 bases, with 14 bases spanning the gap. CDR1 is SGHTA, CDR2 FQGNSA, per germline.

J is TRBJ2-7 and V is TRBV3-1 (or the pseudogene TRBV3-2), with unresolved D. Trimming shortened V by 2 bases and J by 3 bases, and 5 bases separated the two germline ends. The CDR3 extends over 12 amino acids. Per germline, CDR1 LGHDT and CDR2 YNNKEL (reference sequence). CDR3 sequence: CASSQFYYEQYF. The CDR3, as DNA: TGTGCCAGCAGCCAATTTTACTACGAGCAGTACTTC.

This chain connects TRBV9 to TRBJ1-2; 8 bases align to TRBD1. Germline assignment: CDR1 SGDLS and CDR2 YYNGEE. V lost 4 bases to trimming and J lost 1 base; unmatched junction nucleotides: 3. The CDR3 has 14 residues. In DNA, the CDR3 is TGTGCCAGCAGCCGCGGACAGGGTAACTATGGCTACACCTTC. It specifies CASSRGQGNYGYTF.

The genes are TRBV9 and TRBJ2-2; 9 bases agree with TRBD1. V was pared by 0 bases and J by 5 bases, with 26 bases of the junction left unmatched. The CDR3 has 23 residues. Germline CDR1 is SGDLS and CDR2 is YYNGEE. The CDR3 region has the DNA TGTGCCAGCAGCGTAGAAGATTGGGGGAGGGACAGGGTTCGTTCTGGACCAACCGGGGAGCTGTTTTTT. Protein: CASSVEDWGRDRVRSGPTGELFF.

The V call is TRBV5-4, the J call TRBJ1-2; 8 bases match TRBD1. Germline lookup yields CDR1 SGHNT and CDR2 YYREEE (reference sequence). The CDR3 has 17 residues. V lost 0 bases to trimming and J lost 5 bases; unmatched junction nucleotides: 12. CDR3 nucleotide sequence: TGTGCCAGCAGCTTGGAAGCCCGGGACAGGCCAGAATATGGCTACACCTTC. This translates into CASSLEARDRPEYGYTF.